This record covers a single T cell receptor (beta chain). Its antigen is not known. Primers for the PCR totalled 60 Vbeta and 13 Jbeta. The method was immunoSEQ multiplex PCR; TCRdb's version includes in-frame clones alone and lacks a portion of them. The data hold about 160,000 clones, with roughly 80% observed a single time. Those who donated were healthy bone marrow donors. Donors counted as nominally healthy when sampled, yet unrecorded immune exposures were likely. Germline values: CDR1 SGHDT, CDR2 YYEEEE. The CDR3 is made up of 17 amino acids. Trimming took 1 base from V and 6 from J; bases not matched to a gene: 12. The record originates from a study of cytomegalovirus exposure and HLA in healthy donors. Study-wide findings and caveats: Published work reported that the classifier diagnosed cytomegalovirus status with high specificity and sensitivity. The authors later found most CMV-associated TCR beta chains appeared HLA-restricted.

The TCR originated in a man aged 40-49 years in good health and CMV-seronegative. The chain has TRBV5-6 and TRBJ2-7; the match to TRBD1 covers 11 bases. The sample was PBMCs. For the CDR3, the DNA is TGTGCCAGCAGCTTGTATAGGGCGGACAGGGGGCGAGGCGAGCAGTACTTC. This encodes CASSLYRADRGRGEQYF.